The clone carrying this TCR beta chain was detected many times. Its antigen is still unknown. CDR1 MNHEY and CDR2 SVGEGT come from the germline V gene. The length of the CDR3 is 13 residues. The germline V and J ends were trimmed by 6 bases and 4 bases, with 12 bases remaining between them. The source of the sample is a study of regulatory T cells in long-lasting Graves disease. Sample time point: newly diagnosed GD, antithyroid drugs for less than 3 months. PBMC RNA was the source of the TCR library. Regarding the study as a whole: Researchers examined only peripheral blood and not thyroid tissue.

Researchers made TCR beta libraries by using iRepertoire HTBI primers and running Arm-PCR on CDR3 regions. TCRdb itself ran the multiplex PCR reads through MiXCR, one entry per CDR3 protein. The sample contains more than 450,000 distinct CDR3 sequences, 9.5% to 15% of which appear only once. The same sample was also studied in work on T cells in Graves' hyperthyroidism and ophthalmopathy. As reported in that work: Those patients with uncontrolled infection, other autoimmune disease, pregnancy or lactation were excluded. With the HTBI primer set, the TCR CDR3 went through a first round of RT-PCR.

The material was peripheral blood mononuclear cells (PBMCs), obtained at new diagnosis, from a patient treated with antithyroid drugs. The rearrangement uses TRBV6-2 or TRBV6-3 and TRBJ1-1; D gene unclear. The origin of this receptor is a woman aged 25 to 45 with Graves disease. The CDR3 region is CASSPHWGTEAFF. For the CDR3, the DNA is TGTGCCAGCAGCCCGCACTGGGGCACTGAAGCTTTCTTT.